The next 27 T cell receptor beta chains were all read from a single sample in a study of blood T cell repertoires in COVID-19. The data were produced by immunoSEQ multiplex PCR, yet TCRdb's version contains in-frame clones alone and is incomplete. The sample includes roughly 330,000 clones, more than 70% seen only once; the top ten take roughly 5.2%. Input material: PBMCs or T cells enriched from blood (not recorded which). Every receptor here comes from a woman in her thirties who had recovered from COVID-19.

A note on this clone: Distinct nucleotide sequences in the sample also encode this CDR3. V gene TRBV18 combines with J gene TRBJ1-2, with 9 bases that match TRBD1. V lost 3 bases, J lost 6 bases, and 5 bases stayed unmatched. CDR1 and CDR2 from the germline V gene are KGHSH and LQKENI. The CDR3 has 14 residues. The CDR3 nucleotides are TGTGCCAGCTCACCCGGAGACAGGGGGGATGGCTACACCTTC. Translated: CASSPGDRGDGYTF.

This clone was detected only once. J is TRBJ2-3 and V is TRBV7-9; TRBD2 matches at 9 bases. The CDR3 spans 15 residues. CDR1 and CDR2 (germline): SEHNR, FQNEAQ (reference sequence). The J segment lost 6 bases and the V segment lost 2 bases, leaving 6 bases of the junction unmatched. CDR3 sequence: CASSLSQAGGDTQYF. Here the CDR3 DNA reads TGTGCCAGCAGCTTATCCCAGGCGGGGGGGGATACGCAGTATTTT.

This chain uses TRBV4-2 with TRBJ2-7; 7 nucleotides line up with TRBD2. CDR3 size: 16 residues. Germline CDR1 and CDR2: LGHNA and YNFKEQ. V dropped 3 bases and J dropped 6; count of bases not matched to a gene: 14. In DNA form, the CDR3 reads TGTGCCAGCAGCCATAAAAGCGGGGAGGGTAAAGGCGAGCAGTACTTC. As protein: CASSHKSGEGKGEQYF.

The CDR3 spells CASSSEVTGELFF. The CDR3 DNA sequence: TGTGCCAGCAGCTCGGAGGTGACCGGGGAGCTGTTTTTT. J is TRBJ2-2 and V is TRBV11-3, with D tentatively TRBD2 (5 bases). The CDR3 consists of 13 residues. Trimming shortened V by 4 bases and J by 5 bases, and 8 bases separated the two germline ends. The germline CDR1 and CDR2 sequences are SGHNT and YENEEA.

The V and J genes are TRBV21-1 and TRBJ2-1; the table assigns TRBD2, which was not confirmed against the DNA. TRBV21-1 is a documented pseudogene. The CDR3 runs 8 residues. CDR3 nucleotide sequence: TGTGCCAGCAGCGCGGAGTTCTTC. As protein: CASSAEFF.

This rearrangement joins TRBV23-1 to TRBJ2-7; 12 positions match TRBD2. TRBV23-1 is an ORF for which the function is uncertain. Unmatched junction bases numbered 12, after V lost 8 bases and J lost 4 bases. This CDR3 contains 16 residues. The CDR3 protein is CASRTSGARSMYEQYF. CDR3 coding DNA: TGCGCCAGCCGGACTAGCGGGGCGAGGAGTATGTACGAGCAGTACTTC.

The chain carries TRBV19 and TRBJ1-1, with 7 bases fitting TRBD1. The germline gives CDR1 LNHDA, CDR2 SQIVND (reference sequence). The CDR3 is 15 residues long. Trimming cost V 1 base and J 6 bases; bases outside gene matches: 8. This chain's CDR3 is CASSIAGTDRAEAFF. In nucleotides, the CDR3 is TGTGCCAGTAGTATAGCCGGGACAGATCGGGCTGAAGCTTTCTTT.

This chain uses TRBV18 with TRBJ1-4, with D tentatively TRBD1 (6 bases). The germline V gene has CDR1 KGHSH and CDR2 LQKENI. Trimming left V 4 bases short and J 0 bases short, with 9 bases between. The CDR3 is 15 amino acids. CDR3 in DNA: TGTGCCAGCTCACGGCAGGGGCCAACTAATGAAAAACTGTTTTTT. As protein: CASSRQGPTNEKLFF.

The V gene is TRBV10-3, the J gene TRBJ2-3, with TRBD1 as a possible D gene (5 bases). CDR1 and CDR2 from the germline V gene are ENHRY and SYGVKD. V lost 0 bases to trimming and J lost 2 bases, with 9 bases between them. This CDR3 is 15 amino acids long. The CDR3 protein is CAISESGHNTDTQYF. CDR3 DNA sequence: TGTGCCATCAGTGAGTCAGGACATAACACAGATACGCAGTATTTT.

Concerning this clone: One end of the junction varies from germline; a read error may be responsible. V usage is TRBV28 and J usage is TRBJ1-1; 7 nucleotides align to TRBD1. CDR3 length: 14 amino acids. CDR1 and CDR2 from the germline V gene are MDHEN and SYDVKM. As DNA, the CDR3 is TGTGCCAGCAGTACCAACCGGGACAGCACTAAAGCTTTCTTT. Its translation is CASSTNRDSTKAFF.

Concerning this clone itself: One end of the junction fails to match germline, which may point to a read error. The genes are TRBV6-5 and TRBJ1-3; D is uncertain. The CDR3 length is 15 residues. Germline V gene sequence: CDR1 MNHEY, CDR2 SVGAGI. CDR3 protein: CASRYSGVSGNTIYF. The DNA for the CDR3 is TGTGCCAGCAGGTACTCGGGAGTCTCTGGAAACACCATATATTTT.

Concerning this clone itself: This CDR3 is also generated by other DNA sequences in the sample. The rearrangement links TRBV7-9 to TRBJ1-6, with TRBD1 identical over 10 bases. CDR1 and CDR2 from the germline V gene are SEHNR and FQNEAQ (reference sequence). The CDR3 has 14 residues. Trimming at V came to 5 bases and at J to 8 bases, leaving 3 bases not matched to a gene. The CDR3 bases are TGTGCCAGCAGCCGACAGGGGGCAGATTCACCCCTCCACTTT. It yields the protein CASSRQGADSPLHF.

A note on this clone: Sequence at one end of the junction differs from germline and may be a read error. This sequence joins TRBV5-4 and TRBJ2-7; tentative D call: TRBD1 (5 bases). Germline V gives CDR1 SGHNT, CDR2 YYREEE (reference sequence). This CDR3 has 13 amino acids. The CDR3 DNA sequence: TGTGCCAGCAGTTTGGGGCGGTCCTACGAGCAGTACTTC. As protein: CASSLGRSYEQYF.

The CDR3 bases are TGCGCCAGCAGCATAGCCGGGACATTTAACACTGAAGCTTTCTTT. It encodes CASSIAGTFNTEAFF. The J gene is TRBJ1-1, the V gene TRBV5-1, with D tentatively TRBD1 (6 bases). Trimming stripped 4 bases from V and 2 bases from J, with 15 bases between. The CDR3 totals 15 residues. Germline CDR1 SGHRS, CDR2 YFSETQ. The full variable domain, in which reference TRBV5-1 and TRBJ1-1 provide the parts outside the CDR3, is KAGVTQTPRYLIKTRGQQVTLSCSPISGHRSVSWYQQTPGQGLQFLFEYFSETQRNKGNFPGRFSGRQFSNSRSEMNVSTLELGDSALYLCASSIAGTFNTEAFFGQGTRLTVV.

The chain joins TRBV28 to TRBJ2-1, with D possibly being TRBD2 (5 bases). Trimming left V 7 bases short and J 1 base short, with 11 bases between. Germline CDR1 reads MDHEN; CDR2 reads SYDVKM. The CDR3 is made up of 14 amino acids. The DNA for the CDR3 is TGTGCCAGCAAGGAGCGGTATTCCTACAATGAGCAGTTCTTC. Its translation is CASKERYSYNEQFF.

The CDR3 sequence is CASSRDRDYEQYF. The CDR3 bases are TGTGCCAGCAGCCGGGACAGGGACTACGAGCAGTACTTC. The chain is built from TRBV5-4 and TRBJ2-7; 9 nucleotides align to TRBD1. V gave up 4 bases and J gave up 3 bases; unmatched junction bases: 2. This CDR3 has 13 amino acids. The germline gives CDR1 SGHNT, CDR2 YYREEE (reference sequence).

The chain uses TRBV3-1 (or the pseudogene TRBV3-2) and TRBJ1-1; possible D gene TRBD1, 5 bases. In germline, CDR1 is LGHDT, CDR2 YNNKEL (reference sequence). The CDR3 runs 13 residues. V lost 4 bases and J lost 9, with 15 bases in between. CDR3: CASSPSRGRKAFF. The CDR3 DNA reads TGTGCCAGCAGCCCCTCGCGGGGACGGAAAGCTTTCTTT.

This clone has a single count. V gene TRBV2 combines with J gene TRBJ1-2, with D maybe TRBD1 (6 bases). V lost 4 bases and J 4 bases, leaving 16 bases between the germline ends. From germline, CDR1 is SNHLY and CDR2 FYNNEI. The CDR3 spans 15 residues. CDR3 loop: CASSVTLGQTYGYTF. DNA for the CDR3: TGTGCCAGCAGTGTGACCCTAGGACAGACCTATGGCTACACCTTC.

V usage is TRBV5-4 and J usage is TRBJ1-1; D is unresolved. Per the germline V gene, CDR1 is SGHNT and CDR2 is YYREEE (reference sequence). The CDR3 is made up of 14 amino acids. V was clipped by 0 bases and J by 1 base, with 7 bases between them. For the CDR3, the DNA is TGTGCCAGCAGCTTGGGGAACAGGAACACTGAAGCTTTCTTT. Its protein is CASSLGNRNTEAFF.

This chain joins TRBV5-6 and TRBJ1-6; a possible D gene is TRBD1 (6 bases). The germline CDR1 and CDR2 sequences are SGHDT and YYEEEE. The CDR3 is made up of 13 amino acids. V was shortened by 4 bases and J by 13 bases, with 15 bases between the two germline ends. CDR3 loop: CASSPAGAGPLHF. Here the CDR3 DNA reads TGTGCCAGCAGCCCGGCAGGGGCCGGGCCCCTCCACTTT.

The CDR3 loop reads CASSPGQGALSGNTIYF. The CDR3 bases are TGTGCCAGCTCACCCGGACAGGGGGCCCTCTCTGGAAACACCATATATTTT. The chain joins TRBV18 to TRBJ1-3, with 11 nucleotides matching TRBD1. Trimming removed 3 bases from V and 0 bases from J; junction bases left unmatched: 4. CDR1 KGHSH and CDR2 LQKENI come from the germline V gene. The CDR3 contains 17 residues.

The CDR3 coding sequence is TGTGCCAGCAGCCAACCGGGACAGGGACCTAACACCGGGGAGCTGTTTTTT. This encodes CASSQPGQGPNTGELFF. V and J are TRBV3-1 (or the pseudogene TRBV3-2) and TRBJ2-2, with 9 bases that match TRBD1. V lost 2 bases, J lost 2 bases, and 6 bases stayed unmatched. In germline, CDR1 is LGHDT, CDR2 YNNKEL (reference sequence). This CDR3 is 17 amino acids long.

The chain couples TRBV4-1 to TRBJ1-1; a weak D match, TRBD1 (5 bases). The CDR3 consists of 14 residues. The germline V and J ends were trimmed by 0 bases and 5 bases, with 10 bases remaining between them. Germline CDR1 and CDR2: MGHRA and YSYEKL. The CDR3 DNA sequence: TGCGCCAGCAGCCAAGACGTGGGGGGGACTGAAGCTTTCTTT. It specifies CASSQDVGGTEAFF.

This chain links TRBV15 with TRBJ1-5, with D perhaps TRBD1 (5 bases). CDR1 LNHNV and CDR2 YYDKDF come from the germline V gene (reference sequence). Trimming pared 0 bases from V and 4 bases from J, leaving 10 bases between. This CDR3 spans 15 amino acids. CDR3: CATSRDRVENQPQHF. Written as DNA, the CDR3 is TGTGCCACCAGCAGAGACAGGGTGGAAAATCAGCCCCAGCATTTT.

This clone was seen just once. The CDR3 DNA follows: TGTGCCAGCAGTGAAGTCCCAGGGTTGAGCACTGAAGCTTTCTTT. Protein product: CASSEVPGLSTEAFF. V is TRBV6-1 and J is TRBJ1-1, with D perhaps matching TRBD1 (5 bases). The ends were cut back, 1 base at V and 4 bases at J, with 13 bases in the middle. The V gene's germline CDR1 is MNHNS and CDR2 SASEGT. This CDR3 contains 15 residues.

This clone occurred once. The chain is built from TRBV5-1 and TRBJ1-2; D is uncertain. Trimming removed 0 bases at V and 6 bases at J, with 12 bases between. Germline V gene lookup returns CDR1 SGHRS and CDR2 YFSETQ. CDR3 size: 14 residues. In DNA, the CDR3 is TGCGCCAGCAGCTTGGACAGCCTTTCTGATGGCTACACCTTC. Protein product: CASSLDSLSDGYTF.

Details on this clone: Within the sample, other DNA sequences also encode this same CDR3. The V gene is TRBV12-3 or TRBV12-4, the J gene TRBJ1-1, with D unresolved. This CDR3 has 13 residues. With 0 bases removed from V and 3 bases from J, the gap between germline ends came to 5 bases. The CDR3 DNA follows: TGTGCCAGCAGTTTAGCCGGGGACACTGAAGCTTTCTTT. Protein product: CASSLAGDTEAFF.